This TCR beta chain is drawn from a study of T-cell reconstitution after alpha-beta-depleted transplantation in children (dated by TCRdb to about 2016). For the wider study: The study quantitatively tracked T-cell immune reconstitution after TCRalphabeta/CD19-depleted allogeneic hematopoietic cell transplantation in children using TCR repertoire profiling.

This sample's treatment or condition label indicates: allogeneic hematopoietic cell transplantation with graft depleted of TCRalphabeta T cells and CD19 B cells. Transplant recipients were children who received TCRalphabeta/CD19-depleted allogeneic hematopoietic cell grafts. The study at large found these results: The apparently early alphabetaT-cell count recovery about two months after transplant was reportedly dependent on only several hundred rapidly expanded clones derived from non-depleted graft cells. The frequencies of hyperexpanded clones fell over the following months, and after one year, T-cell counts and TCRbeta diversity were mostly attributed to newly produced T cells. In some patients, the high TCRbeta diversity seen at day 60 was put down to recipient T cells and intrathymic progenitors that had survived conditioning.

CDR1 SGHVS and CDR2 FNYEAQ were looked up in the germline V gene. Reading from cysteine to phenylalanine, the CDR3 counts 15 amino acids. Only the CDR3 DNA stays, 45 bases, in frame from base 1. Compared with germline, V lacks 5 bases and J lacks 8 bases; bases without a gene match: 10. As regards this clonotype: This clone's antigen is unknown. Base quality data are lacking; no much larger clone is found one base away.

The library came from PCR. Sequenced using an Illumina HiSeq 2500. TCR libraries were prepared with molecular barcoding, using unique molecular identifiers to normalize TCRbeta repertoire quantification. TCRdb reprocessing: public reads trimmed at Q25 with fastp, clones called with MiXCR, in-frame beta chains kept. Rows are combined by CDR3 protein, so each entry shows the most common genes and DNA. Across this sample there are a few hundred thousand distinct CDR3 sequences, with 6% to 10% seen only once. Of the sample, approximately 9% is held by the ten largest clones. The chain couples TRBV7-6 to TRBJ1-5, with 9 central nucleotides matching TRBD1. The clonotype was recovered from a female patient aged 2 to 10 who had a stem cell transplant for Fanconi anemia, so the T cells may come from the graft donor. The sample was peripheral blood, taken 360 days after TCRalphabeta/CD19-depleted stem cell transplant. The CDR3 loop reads CASSPTPGDREPQHF. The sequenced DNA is TGTGCCAGCAGCCCTACCCCAGGGGACAGGGAGCCCCAGCATTTT.